Included here is one T cell receptor (beta chain) sequence, with context. Antigen specificity is unknown. Germline V CDR1 and CDR2: MGHDK, SYGVNS. Trimming took off 5 bases at V and 2 bases at J, with 12 bases between the two ends. The CDR3 is 15 residues long. This specimen comes from a study of OX40 agonist ivuxolimab in advanced cancers. Study context: A partial response was reached by three patients: one with hepatocellular carcinoma and two with cutaneous melanoma. Study results and caveats: CD4+ and CD8+ T cells in blood underwent clonal expansion by week 6 at 0.1 to 3.0 mg/kg.

Blood was sampled at baseline, cycle 4 day 1, and cycle 7 day 1. This table comes from immunoSEQ multiplex PCR, and its TCRdb copy is limited to in-frame clones, with some not included. The data contain tens of thousands of clones, 75% to 90% of them singletons. This sequence was found in an adult with an advanced solid tumor such as melanoma, head and neck, liver or kidney cancer. This chain connects TRBV25-1 to TRBJ2-2; D is ambiguous. Sequencing used CD4+ or CD8+ T cells sorted from blood, obtained in a trial of the OX40 agonist ivuxolimab. In nucleotides, the CDR3 is TGTGCCAGCAGTATACAGTATAGTAACACCGGGGAGCTGTTTTTT. It yields the protein CASSIQYSNTGELFF.